Listed here are 15 T cell receptor beta chains from one sample, sequenced in a study of post-analysis software for immune sequencing data. Study findings and constraints: Roughly 5 TRBV segments, TRBV5-6, TRBV5-1 and TRBV20-1 among them, were found more frequent in patients than controls.

Unique molecular identifiers had been added to the TCR beta cDNA libraries. Using its own MiXCR run on the PCR reads, TCRdb lists one record per CDR3 protein. The data show about 460,000 distinct CDR3 sequences, roughly 46% seen once. Their cognate antigens are unknown. Sequencing used blood. Source of these receptors: a girl between 5 and 17 years old with multiple sclerosis.

The V and J genes are TRBV18 and TRBJ2-1, with unresolved D. Between the trimmed V and J ends, which lost 5 bases and 10 bases, there was a span of 6 bases. The CDR3 covers 10 residues. The germline CDR1 and CDR2 sequences are KGHSH and LQKENI. The CDR3 spells CASSVKEQFF. Here the CDR3 DNA reads TGTGCCAGCTCAGTGAAAGAGCAGTTCTTC.

A note on this clonotype: One end of the junction does not line up with germline, which may come from a read error. DNA of the CDR3: TGTGCCTGCAGTTCGATAAATCAGCCCCAGCATTTT. This codes for CACSSINQPQHF. V and J are TRBV28 and TRBJ1-5; D is unclear. The CDR3 loop spans 12 amino acids. Germline lookup yields CDR1 MDHEN and CDR2 SYDVKM.

This clonotype has only a few counts. The gene calls are TRBV5-4 and TRBJ1-5, with D possibly TRBD1 on 6 matching bases. V was shortened by 0 bases and J by 5 bases, with 9 bases between the two germline ends. CDR3 size: 14 residues. Germline V gene data show CDR1 as SGHNT and CDR2 as YYREEE (reference sequence). The CDR3 region has the DNA TGTGCCAGCAGCTTGGATGCAGGGGATCAGCCCCAGCATTTT. Translation: CASSLDAGDQPQHF.

V gene TRBV15 combines with J gene TRBJ2-1; 7 positions agree with TRBD2. Germline CDR1 is LNHNV and CDR2 is YYDKDF (reference sequence). With 1 base clipped from V and 8 bases from J, the junction kept 11 bases outside the gene matches. The CDR3 contains 16 residues. The CDR3 is CATSRVGGGRRDEQFF. Written as DNA, the CDR3 is TGTGCCACCAGCAGAGTAGGTGGCGGGAGACGCGATGAGCAGTTCTTC.

The rearrangement joins TRBV20-1 to TRBJ1-5; no clear D gene. V lost 7 bases to trimming and J lost 6 bases, with 7 bases between them. CDR3 length equals 10 residues. In germline, CDR1 is DFQATT, CDR2 SNEGSKA (reference sequence). CDR3 residues: CSVKGQPQHF. Here the CDR3 DNA reads TGCAGTGTGAAGGGTCAGCCCCAGCATTTT.

As for this clonotype: This sequence may be a read error, since a much larger clone differs from it by one base. The CDR3 reads CASSQDRARRGAEAFF. The DNA of the CDR3 is TGTGCCAGCAGCCAAGATAGGGCGAGACGGGGTGCTGAAGCTTTCTTT. The V and J genes are TRBV3-1 and TRBJ1-1; D gene uncertain. The CDR3 consists of 16 residues. V was cut by 0 bases and J by 6 bases, with 17 bases left in between. CDR1 is LGHDT, CDR2 YNNKEL, per germline (reference sequence).

This clonotype was observed a handful of times. V is TRBV4-3 and J is TRBJ2-1, with a tentative D call TRBD1 (5 bases). The CDR3 is 15 amino acids. The V end was cut by 0 bases, the J end by 5 bases, with 11 bases between. Germline V gene data show CDR1 as LGHNA and CDR2 as YSLEER. The CDR3 is CASSQEPGPNNEQFF. The CDR3 coding sequence is TGCGCCAGCAGCCAAGAACCAGGGCCGAACAATGAGCAGTTCTTC.

The chain combines TRBV10-3 with TRBJ1-2; a weak D match, TRBD1 (6 bases). The germline CDR1 and CDR2 sequences are ENHRY and SYGVKD. The germline V and J ends were trimmed by 3 bases and 2 bases, with 22 bases remaining between them. The CDR3 is 18 residues long. In nucleotides, the CDR3 is TGTGCCATCAGTGACCGCCTGGGGCAGGGGCCAATAAACTATGGCTACACCTTC. Protein: CAISDRLGQGPINYGYTF.

Here the CDR3 reads CASSAIGQGRDEQFF. The CDR3 nucleotides are TGTGCCAGCTCAGCTATCGGACAGGGACGCGATGAGCAGTTCTTC. The chain is built from TRBV18 and TRBJ2-1; the match to TRBD1 covers 8 bases. With V trimmed by 5 bases and J by 8 bases, 11 bases remained unmatched. CDR3 length: 15 amino acids. Germline-derived CDR1 and CDR2 are KGHSH and LQKENI. The full variable domain, rest sourced from reference TRBV18 and TRBJ2-1, is NAGVMQNPRHLVRRRGQEARLRCSPMKGHSHVYWYRQLPEEGLKFMVYLQKENIIDESGMPKERFSAEFPKEGPSILRIQQVVRGDSAAYFCASSAIGQGRDEQFFGPGTRLTVL.

The chain recombines TRBV6-5 with TRBJ1-2; D gene unclear. V lost 2 bases, J lost 6 bases, and 10 bases lay in between. The CDR3 is 13 amino acids. CDR1 is MNHEY, CDR2 SVGAGI, per germline. The CDR3 region is CASSYDPENGYTF. As DNA, the CDR3 is TGTGCCAGCAGTTACGACCCTGAGAATGGCTACACCTTC.

This clonotype was recorded a few times. V and J are TRBV28 and TRBJ2-7; 11 nucleotides align to TRBD2. Per the germline V gene, CDR1 is MDHEN and CDR2 is SYDVKM. Unmatched junction bases numbered 7, after V lost 7 bases and J lost 2 bases. The CDR3 contains 15 residues. The CDR3 DNA reads TGTGCCAGCACCCCCGGGACTAGCGGCCCCTACGAGCAGTACTTC. This gives the protein CASTPGTSGPYEQYF.

The CDR3 DNA follows: TGCGCCAGCAGTCCCACGGGTCCGGGCGGCCCCTATGGCTACACCTTC. Translating gives CASSPTGPGGPYGYTF. The chain carries TRBV5-1 and TRBJ1-2; D is unclear. Between the trimmed V and J ends, which lost 5 bases and 4 bases, there was a span of 21 bases. The CDR3 runs 16 residues. Germline V gene lookup returns CDR1 SGHRS and CDR2 YFSETQ.

This chain uses TRBV27 with TRBJ2-4; 7 nucleotides agree with TRBD1. The CDR3 extends over 16 amino acids. V trimming: 2 bases; J trimming: 3 bases; junction bases outside the gene matches: 7. Germline V gives CDR1 MNHEY, CDR2 SMNVEV (reference sequence). The CDR3 coding sequence is TGTGCCAGCAGTTTACTACTGGGGGACAGCAAAAACATTCAGTACTTC. Amino acid sequence: CASSLLLGDSKNIQYF.

This rearrangement joins TRBV20-1 to TRBJ1-1; D remains ambiguous. Germline loops: CDR1 DFQATT, CDR2 SNEGSKA (reference sequence). The CDR3 length is 13 residues. V was cut by 6 bases and J by 0 bases, with 11 bases left in between. The chain's CDR3 is CSARTGMNTEAFF. DNA of the CDR3: TGCAGTGCCCGGACCGGGATGAACACTGAAGCTTTCTTT.

The gene calls are TRBV7-3 and TRBJ2-6; no clear D gene. Deletions cut 6 bases from V and 0 bases from J, with 18 bases between. Germline V lookup: CDR1 SGHTA, CDR2 FQGTGA. This CDR3 contains 18 residues. CDR3 DNA: TGTGCCAGCAGATCCGGTCTGCGGTTAAGCTCTGGGGCCAACGTCCTGACTTTC. It codes for CASRSGLRLSSGANVLTF.